The 27 T cell receptor beta chains reported below all come from one sample, sequenced in a study of cytomegalovirus exposure and HLA in healthy donors. PCR primers comprised 60 Vbeta and 13 Jbeta primers. Method: immunoSEQ multiplex PCR; TCRdb's copy keeps in-frame clones and lacks some. The sample contains about 270,000 clones, around two thirds of which appear only once. The sequencing input was PBMCs. The receptors derive from a female donor in good health and CMV-seronegative.

As regards this clone: Compared with germline, one end of the junction differs, possibly owing to a read error. The chain is built from TRBV15 and TRBJ1-5; TRBD1 aligns across 7 bases. In germline, CDR1 is LNHNV, CDR2 YYDKDF (reference sequence). This CDR3 spans 13 amino acids. The CDR3 region is CATEDRKNRPQHF. CDR3 bases: TGTGCCACCGAGGACAGGAAGAATCGGCCCCAGCATTTT. Drawing the rest from reference TRBV15 and TRBJ1-5, the complete variable domain is DAMVIQNPRYQVTQFGKPVTLSCSQTLNHNVMYWYQQKSSQAPKLLFHYYDKDFNNEADTPDNFQSRRPNTSFCFLDIRSPGLGDTAMYLCATEDRKNRPQHFGDGTRLSIL.

The chain has TRBV9 and TRBJ2-5; TRBD2 is a possible D gene (9 bases). Germline V CDR1 and CDR2: SGDLS, YYNGEE. The CDR3 is made up of 15 amino acids. Trimming left V 4 bases short and J 5 bases short, with 18 bases between. The CDR3 is CASSQGAGGRETQYF. As DNA, the CDR3 is TGTGCCAGCAGCCAGGGGGCGGGAGGGCGCGAGACCCAGTACTTC. Combining the CDR3 with reference TRBV9 and TRBJ2-5 gives the whole variable domain DSGVTQTPKHLITATGQRVTLRCSPRSGDLSVYWYQQSLDQGLQFLIQYYNGEERAKGNILERFSAQQFPDLHSELNLSSLELGDSALYFCASSQGAGGRETQYFGPGTRLLVL.

The genes are TRBV5-1 and TRBJ2-7; D perhaps matches TRBD1 (6 bases). CDR1 SGHRS and CDR2 YFSETQ come from the germline V gene. V was cut by 4 bases and J by 5 bases, with 16 bases left in between. The CDR3 loop spans 14 amino acids. The CDR3 reads CASSMGALAHEQYF. CDR3 DNA: TGCGCCAGCAGCATGGGGGCCCTCGCCCACGAGCAGTACTTC.

The chain uses TRBV18 and TRBJ2-5; tentative D call: TRBD1 (5 bases). Germline lookup yields CDR1 KGHSH and CDR2 LQKENI. V dropped 1 base and J dropped 9 bases, with 21 bases sitting between them. The CDR3 spans 16 residues. The DNA of the CDR3 is TGTGCCAGCTCACCACAGGGGTCGTTTGTCCTAACGGCCCAGTACTTC. Translation gives CASSPQGSFVLTAQYF.

This clone was counted a few times. The chain recombines TRBV11-2 with TRBJ2-2, with D perhaps TRBD2 (6 bases). Germline V CDR1 and CDR2: SGHAT, FQNNGV. The V end was cut by 1 base, the J end by 4 bases, with 22 bases between. The CDR3 is 19 residues long. The CDR3 reads CASSLGVWRGGKSTGELFF. The CDR3 DNA follows: TGTGCCAGCAGCTTAGGGGTCTGGAGGGGTGGAAAGAGCACCGGGGAGCTGTTTTTT. The full variable domain, rest sourced from reference TRBV11-2 and TRBJ2-2, is EAGVAQSPRYKIIEKRQSVAFWCNPISGHATLYWYQQILGQGPKLLIQFQNNGVVDDSQLPKDRFSAERLKGVDSTLKIQPAKLEDSAVYLCASSLGVWRGGKSTGELFFGEGSRLTVL.

V usage is TRBV5-3 and J usage is TRBJ1-1; 7 nucleotides match TRBD1. TRBV5-3 is sorted into the ORF group, with uncertain function. The J segment lost 3 bases and the V segment lost 3 bases, leaving 8 bases of the junction unmatched. This CDR3 spans 15 amino acids. CDR3 loop: CARSYPGQEDTEAFF. DNA of the CDR3: TGTGCCAGAAGCTACCCCGGACAGGAAGACACTGAAGCTTTCTTT.

The chain combines TRBV21-1 with TRBJ2-7; the D call in the table, TRBD2, was not verified against the DNA. TRBV21-1 is termed a pseudogene. The CDR3 is made up of 17 amino acids. CDR3 coding DNA: TGTGCCAGCAGCAAAGTGGGGGGGACTAGCGGGCTGTACGAGCAGTACTTC. Its protein product is CASSKVGGTSGLYEQYF.

V is TRBV7-9 and J is TRBJ2-7; a possible D gene is TRBD1 (5 bases). The CDR3 contains 15 residues. Trimming removed 1 base from V and 2 bases from J, with 12 bases in between. CDR1 is SEHNR and CDR2 is FQNEAQ in the germline V gene (reference sequence). CDR3 amino acids: CASSLGGTGTYEQYF. CDR3 in DNA: TGTGCCAGCAGCTTAGGGGGAACAGGAACCTACGAGCAGTACTTC.

This clone was observed a single time. This chain connects TRBV7-6 to TRBJ2-7; D possibly corresponds to TRBD2 (5 bases). The CDR3 is made up of 13 amino acids. The V and J ends lost 3 bases and 3 bases respectively, with 9 bases between them. Germline CDR1 and CDR2: SGHVS and FNYEAQ. CDR3: CASSFRGYYEQYF. The CDR3 DNA sequence: TGTGCCAGCAGCTTCCGAGGGTACTACGAGCAGTACTTC.

This chain links TRBV6-5 with TRBJ2-2; D is unresolved. This CDR3 comprises 15 residues. Germline V gene sequence: CDR1 MNHEY, CDR2 SVGAGI. V was cut by 4 bases and J by 7 bases, with 16 bases left in between. CDR3: CASSFHSPPGGELFF. CDR3 nucleotides: TGTGCCAGCAGTTTTCACTCCCCTCCCGGCGGGGAGCTGTTTTTT.

The chain links TRBV6-5 to TRBJ2-1; 13 bases agree with TRBD2. The CDR3 length is 15 residues. Germline V gives CDR1 MNHEY, CDR2 SVGAGI. Losses at the gene ends were 4 bases for V and 7 bases for J; bases not matched to a gene: 4. CDR3 nucleotide sequence: TGTGCCAGCAGTTTTGGACTAGCGGGAGAGAATGAGCAGTTCTTC. This translates into CASSFGLAGENEQFF.

The chain links TRBV25-1 to TRBJ1-2; perhaps TRBD1 as D (6 bases). Trimming shortened V by 5 bases and J by 6 bases, and 7 bases separated the two germline ends. Germline CDR1 is MGHDK and CDR2 is SYGVNS. There are 11 residues in the CDR3. This CDR3 is CASSTGNGYTF. Written as DNA, the CDR3 is TGTGCCAGCAGTACAGGGAATGGCTACACCTTC.

This clone appeared a few times. The chain joins TRBV6-1 to TRBJ2-7; D is possibly TRBD2 (6 bases). CDR1 and CDR2 from the germline V gene are MNHNS and SASEGT. V lost 7 bases and J 1 base, leaving 8 bases between the germline ends. The length of the CDR3 is 12 residues. The CDR3 nucleotides are TGTGCCAGCACGGAGGGATCCTACGAGCAGTACTTC. Translating gives CASTEGSYEQYF.

The CDR3 region is CASSFSTSGVYNEQFF. CDR3 sequence (DNA): TGTGCCAGCAGCTTCTCGACTAGCGGGGTATACAATGAGCAGTTCTTC. The chain uses TRBV5-6 and TRBJ2-1; TRBD2 agrees at 11 bases. Germline CDR1 SGHDT, CDR2 YYEEEE. V lost 2 bases to trimming and J lost 4 bases; unmatched junction nucleotides: 5. The length of the CDR3 is 16 residues. Full variable domain (remainder filled in from reference TRBV5-6 and TRBJ2-1): DAGVTQSPTHLIKTRGQQVTLRCSPKSGHDTVSWYQQALGQGPQFIFQYYEEEERQRGNFPDRFSGHQFPNYSSELNVNALLLGDSALYLCASSFSTSGVYNEQFFGPGTRLTVL.

The V call is TRBV27, the J call TRBJ2-5; D is possibly TRBD2 (5 bases). The assigned J gene may be wrong: the sequence end matches TRBJ2-7 better. The CDR3 has 12 amino acids. Germline CDR1 MNHEY, CDR2 SMNVEV (reference sequence). CDR3 in amino acids: CASSEGSDEQYF. CDR3 coding DNA: TGTGCCAGCAGCGAGGGATCTGACGAGCAGTACTTC.

The chain uses TRBV28 and TRBJ2-7, with 10 bases matching TRBD2. Germline CDR1 is MDHEN and CDR2 is SYDVKM. The CDR3 covers 14 residues. The trim removed 8 bases at V and 9 bases at J, leaving 13 bases unmatched. The CDR3 sequence: CASYRPSGSSGQYF. CDR3 DNA sequence: TGTGCCAGCTACCGGCCTAGCGGGAGTTCCGGGCAGTACTTC. The whole variable domain, filled in from reference TRBV28 and TRBJ2-7, reads DVKVTQSSRYLVKRTGEKVFLECVQDMDHENMFWYRQDPGLGLRLIYFSYDVKMKEKGDIPEGYSVSREKKERFSLILESASTNQTSMYLCASYRPSGSSGQYFGPGTRLTVT.

The genes are TRBV10-3 and TRBJ2-1, with D possibly being TRBD2 (6 bases). This CDR3 region has 15 residues. V lost 2 bases, J lost 0 bases, and 8 bases lay in between. Germline V gives CDR1 ENHRY, CDR2 SYGVKD. The CDR3 reads CAISERESSYNEQFF. In DNA, the CDR3 is TGTGCCATCAGTGAGCGGGAGAGCTCCTACAATGAGCAGTTCTTC.

For the CDR3, the DNA is TGTGCCAGCAGTTCAGCGGGAGGTGTCGATACGCAGTATTTT. Its translation is CASSSAGGVDTQYF. This chain connects TRBV27 to TRBJ2-3; 9 nucleotides agree with TRBD2. The germline V gene has CDR1 MNHEY and CDR2 SMNVEV (reference sequence). The CDR3 runs to 14 residues. V was clipped by 4 bases and J by 6 bases; unmatched bases: 5.

A note on this clone: The junction shows a germline mismatch at one end, possibly a read error. J is TRBJ2-7 and V is TRBV7-3; 9 positions agree with TRBD1. Looked up from germline, CDR1 is SGHTA and CDR2 is FQGTGA. The CDR3 sequence is 15 residues long. Here the CDR3 DNA reads TGTGCCAGCAGCCTAACCGGGACAGGGCAACACGAGCAGTACTTC. Translated, it gives CASSLTGTGQHEQYF.

The rearrangement links TRBV5-1 to TRBJ2-1, with 13 nucleotides matching TRBD2. J was trimmed by 3 bases and V by 4 bases; bases with no gene match: 4. The CDR3 contains 16 residues. From germline, CDR1 is SGHRS and CDR2 YFSETQ. The CDR3 nucleotides read TGCGCCAGCAGCCCTGGGACTAGCGGGAACTACAATGAGCAGTTCTTC. It translates to CASSPGTSGNYNEQFF. Looking up the rest from reference TRBV5-1 and TRBJ2-1 gives the full variable domain: KAGVTQTPRYLIKTRGQQVTLSCSPISGHRSVSWYQQTPGQGLQFLFEYFSETQRNKGNFPGRFSGRQFSNSRSEMNVSTLELGDSALYLCASSPGTSGNYNEQFFGPGTRLTVL.

The chain is built from TRBV18 and TRBJ2-1; 7 bases align to TRBD2. The CDR3 is 14 residues long. Germline V gene data show CDR1 as KGHSH and CDR2 as LQKENI. V lost 6 bases, J lost 9 bases, and 11 bases stayed unmatched. The CDR3, as DNA: TGTGCCAGCTCCCGCGGACTAGATGAGGGTGAGCAGTTCTTC. The encoded protein is CASSRGLDEGEQFF.

The V gene is TRBV5-4, the J gene TRBJ1-4, with D unresolved. Deletions cut 4 bases from V and 4 bases from J, with 11 bases between. The CDR3 consists of 14 residues. Looked up from germline, CDR1 is SGHNT and CDR2 is YYREEE (reference sequence). The CDR3 spells CASSQEASNEKLFF. DNA of the CDR3: TGTGCCAGCAGCCAGGAGGCCAGTAATGAAAAACTGTTTTTT.

The chain couples TRBV10-1 to TRBJ2-1; D is uncertain. V was shortened by 3 bases and J by 14 bases, with 14 bases between the two germline ends. The CDR3 extends over 12 amino acids. Germline V gene sequence: CDR1 WNHNN, CDR2 SYGVQD (reference sequence). DNA for the CDR3: TGCGCCAGCAGTGACGCCAGTCGGGTGGAGTTCTTC. Residues: CASSDASRVEFF.

The V and J genes are TRBV7-2 and TRBJ1-2, with D perhaps matching TRBD1 (6 bases). The germline gives CDR1 SGHTA, CDR2 FQGNSA. V lost 3 bases to trimming and J lost 2 bases, with 7 bases between them. The CDR3 has 13 residues. The CDR3 here is CASSLGQNYGYTF. The CDR3, as DNA: TGTGCCAGCAGCTTGGGACAAAACTATGGCTACACCTTC.

The chain has TRBV18 and TRBJ1-2; 9 nucleotides agree with TRBD1. The CDR3 is 13 amino acids. V gave up 5 bases and J gave up 5 bases; unmatched junction bases: 3. Germline-derived CDR1 and CDR2 are KGHSH and LQKENI. Here the CDR3 reads CASSYGTGYGYTF. The CDR3 DNA reads TGTGCCAGCTCATACGGGACAGGGTATGGCTACACCTTC. Full variable domain (remainder filled in from reference TRBV18 and TRBJ1-2): NAGVMQNPRHLVRRRGQEARLRCSPMKGHSHVYWYRQLPEEGLKFMVYLQKENIIDESGMPKERFSAEFPKEGPSILRIQQVVRGDSAAYFCASSYGTGYGYTFGSGTRLTVV.

This chain connects TRBV7-8 to TRBJ1-1; D is unclear. Germline assignment: CDR1 SGHVS and CDR2 FQNEAQ. The CDR3 totals 12 residues. V was trimmed by 3 bases and J by 2 bases, leaving 4 bases between them. The DNA for the CDR3 is TGTGCCAGCAGCTTCCCTAACACTGAAGCTTTCTTT. It yields the protein CASSFPNTEAFF.

The table lists this clone with a few counts. The genes are TRBV5-1 and TRBJ2-7, with TRBD2 matching 11 bases. V lost 4 bases, J lost 3 bases, and 6 bases stayed unmatched. The CDR3 length is 15 residues. Germline V gene sequence: CDR1 SGHRS, CDR2 YFSETQ. The CDR3 nucleotides read TGCGCCAGCAGCGTGGGGACTAGCGGCTACTACGAGCAGTACTTC. Translation gives CASSVGTSGYYEQYF.